This T cell receptor beta chain is drawn from a study of Graves' ophthalmopathy and Graves' hyperthyroidism. Study outcomes and limitations: Most clonotypes expanded in thyroid above 0.001 frequency were present in blood too. Prediction of ophthalmopathy progression reached 70.59% sensitivity and approximately 75% specificity.

Amplification of TCR beta CDR3 regions used RNA transcripts. HTBI primers served in a first-round RT-PCR, which a second-round multiplex PCR followed. TCRdb reprocessed the multiplex PCR reads with MiXCR, giving one entry per CDR3 protein. The sample has approximately 480,000 distinct CDR3 sequences, 13% to 15% seen once. All donors with ophthalmopathy were recorded as having moderate-to-severe activity, CAS ≥3, NOSPECS ≥4 and a duration under 3 months. Sampling about 9.7 ml of fresh peripheral blood provided the PBMCs. This CDR3 has 15 residues. Between the trimmed V and J ends, which lost 3 bases and 6 bases, there was a span of 17 bases. This clonotype was detected ten times or more. What it recognizes is unknown.

The receptor's source is a woman aged 25 to 39 with Graves' ophthalmopathy. Specimen: blood. The chain has TRBV12-3 or TRBV12-4 and TRBJ1-1, with D tentatively TRBD1 (5 bases). The DNA for the CDR3 is TGTGCCAGCAGTTTGGGGCAGGGAGAAGGCGCTGAAGCTTTCTTT. Its translation is CASSLGQGEGAEAFF.